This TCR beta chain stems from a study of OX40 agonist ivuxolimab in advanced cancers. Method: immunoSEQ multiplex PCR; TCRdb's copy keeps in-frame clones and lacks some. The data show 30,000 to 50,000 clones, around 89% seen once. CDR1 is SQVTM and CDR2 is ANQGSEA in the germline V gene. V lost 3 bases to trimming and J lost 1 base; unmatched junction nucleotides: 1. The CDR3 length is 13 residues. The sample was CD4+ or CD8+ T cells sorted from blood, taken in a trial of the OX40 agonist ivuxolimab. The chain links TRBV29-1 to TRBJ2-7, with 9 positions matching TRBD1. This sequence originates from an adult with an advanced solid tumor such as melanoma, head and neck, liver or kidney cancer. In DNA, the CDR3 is TGCAGCGTTGACGGACAGGGGTCCTACGAGCAGTACTTC. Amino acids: CSVDGQGSYEQYF.